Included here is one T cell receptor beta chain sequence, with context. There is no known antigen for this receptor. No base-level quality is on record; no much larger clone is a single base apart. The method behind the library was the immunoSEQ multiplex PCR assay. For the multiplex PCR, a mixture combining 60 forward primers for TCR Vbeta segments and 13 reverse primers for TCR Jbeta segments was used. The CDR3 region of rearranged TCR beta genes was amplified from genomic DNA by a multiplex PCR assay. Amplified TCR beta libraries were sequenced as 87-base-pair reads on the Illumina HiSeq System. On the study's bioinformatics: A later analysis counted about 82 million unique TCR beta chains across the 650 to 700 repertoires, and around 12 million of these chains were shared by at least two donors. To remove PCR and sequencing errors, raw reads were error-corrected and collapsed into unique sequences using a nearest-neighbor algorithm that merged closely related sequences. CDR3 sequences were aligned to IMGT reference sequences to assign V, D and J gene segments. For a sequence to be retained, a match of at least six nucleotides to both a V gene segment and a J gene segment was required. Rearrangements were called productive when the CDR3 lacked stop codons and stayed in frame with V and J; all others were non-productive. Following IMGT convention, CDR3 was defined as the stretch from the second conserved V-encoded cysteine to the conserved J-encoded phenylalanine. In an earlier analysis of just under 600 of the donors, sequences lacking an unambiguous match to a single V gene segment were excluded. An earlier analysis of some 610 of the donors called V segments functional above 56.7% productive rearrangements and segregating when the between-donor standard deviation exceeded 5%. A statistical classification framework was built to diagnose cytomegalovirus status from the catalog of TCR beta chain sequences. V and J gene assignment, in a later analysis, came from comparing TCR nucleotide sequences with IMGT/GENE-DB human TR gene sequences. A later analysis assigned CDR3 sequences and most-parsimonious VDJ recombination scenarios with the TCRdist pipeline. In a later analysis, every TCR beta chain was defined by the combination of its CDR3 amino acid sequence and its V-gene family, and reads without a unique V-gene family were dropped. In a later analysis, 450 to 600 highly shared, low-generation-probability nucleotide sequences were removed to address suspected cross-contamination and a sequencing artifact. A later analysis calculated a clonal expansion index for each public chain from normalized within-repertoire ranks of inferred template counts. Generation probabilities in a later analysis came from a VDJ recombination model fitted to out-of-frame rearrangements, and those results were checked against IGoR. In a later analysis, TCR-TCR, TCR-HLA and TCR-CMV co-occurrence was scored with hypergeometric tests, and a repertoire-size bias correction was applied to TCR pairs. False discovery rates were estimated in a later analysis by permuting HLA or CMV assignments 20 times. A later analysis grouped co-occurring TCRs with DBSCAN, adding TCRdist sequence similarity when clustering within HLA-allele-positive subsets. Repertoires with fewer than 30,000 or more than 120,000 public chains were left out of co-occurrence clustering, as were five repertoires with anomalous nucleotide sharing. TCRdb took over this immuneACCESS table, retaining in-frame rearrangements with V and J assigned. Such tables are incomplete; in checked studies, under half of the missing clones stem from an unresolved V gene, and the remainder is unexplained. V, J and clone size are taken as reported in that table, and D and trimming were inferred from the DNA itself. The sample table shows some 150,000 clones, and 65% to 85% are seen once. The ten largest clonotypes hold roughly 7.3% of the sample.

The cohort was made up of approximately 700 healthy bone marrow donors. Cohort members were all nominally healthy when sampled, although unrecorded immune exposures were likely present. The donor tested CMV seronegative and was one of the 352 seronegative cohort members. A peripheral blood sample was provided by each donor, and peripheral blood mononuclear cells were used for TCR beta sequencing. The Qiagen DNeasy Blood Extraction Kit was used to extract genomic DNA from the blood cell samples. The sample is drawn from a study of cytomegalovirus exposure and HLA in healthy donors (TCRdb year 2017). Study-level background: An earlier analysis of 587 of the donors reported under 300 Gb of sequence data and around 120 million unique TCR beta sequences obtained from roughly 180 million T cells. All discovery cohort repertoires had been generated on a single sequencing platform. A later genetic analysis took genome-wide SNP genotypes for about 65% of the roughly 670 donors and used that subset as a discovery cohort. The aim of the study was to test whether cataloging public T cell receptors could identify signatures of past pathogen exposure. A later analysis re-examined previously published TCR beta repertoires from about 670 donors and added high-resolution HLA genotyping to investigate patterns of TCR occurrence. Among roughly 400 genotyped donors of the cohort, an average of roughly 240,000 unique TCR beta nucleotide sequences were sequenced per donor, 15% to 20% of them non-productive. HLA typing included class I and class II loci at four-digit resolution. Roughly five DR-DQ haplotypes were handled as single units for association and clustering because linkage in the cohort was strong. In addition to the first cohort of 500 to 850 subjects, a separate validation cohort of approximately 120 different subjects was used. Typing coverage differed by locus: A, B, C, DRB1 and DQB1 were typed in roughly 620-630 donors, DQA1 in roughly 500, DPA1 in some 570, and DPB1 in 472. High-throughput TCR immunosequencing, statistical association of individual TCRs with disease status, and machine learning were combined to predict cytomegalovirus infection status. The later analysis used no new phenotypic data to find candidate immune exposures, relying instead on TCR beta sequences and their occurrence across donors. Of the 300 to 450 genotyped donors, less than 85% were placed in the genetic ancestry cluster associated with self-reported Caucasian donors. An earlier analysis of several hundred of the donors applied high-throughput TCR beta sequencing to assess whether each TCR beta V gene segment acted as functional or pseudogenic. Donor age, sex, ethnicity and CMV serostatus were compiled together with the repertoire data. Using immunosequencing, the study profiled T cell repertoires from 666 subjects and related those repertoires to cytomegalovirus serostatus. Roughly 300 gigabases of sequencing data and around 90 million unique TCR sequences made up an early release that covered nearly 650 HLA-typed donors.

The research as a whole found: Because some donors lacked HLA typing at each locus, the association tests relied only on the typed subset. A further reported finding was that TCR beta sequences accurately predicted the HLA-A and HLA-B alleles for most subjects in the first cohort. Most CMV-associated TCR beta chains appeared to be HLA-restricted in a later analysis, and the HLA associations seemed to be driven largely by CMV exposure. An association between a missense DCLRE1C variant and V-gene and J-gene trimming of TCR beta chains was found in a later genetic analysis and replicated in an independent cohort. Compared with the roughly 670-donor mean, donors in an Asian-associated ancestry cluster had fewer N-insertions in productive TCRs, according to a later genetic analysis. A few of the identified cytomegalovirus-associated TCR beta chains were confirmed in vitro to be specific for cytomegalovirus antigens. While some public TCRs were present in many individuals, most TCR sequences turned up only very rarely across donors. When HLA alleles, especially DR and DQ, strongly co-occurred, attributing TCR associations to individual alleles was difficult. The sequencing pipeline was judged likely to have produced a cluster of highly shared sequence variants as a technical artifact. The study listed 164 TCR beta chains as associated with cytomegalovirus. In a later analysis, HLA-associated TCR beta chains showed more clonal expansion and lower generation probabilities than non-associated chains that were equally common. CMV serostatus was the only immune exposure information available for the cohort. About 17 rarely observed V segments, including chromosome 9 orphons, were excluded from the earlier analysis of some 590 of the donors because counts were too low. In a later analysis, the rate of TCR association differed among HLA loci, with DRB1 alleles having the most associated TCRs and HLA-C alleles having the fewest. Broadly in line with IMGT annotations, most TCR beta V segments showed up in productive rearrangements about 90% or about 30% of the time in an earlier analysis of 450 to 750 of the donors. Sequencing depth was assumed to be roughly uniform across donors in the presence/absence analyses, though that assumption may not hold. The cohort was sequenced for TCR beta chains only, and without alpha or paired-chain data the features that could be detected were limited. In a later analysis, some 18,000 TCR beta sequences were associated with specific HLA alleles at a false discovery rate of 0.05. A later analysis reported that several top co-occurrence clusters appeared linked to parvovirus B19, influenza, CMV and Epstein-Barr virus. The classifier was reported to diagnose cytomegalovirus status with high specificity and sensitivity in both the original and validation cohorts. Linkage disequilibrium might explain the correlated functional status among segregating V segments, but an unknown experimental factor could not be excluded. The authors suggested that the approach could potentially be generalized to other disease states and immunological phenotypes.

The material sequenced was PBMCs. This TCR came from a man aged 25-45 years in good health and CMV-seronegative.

The encoded CDR3 is CASSYAGTSYQGEQFF. The DNA is TGTGCCAGTAGTTATGCCGGGACTAGCTACCAGGGTGAGCAGTTCTTC. The receptor chain draws on TRBV19 and TRBJ2-1, with 9 bases aligning to TRBD2. CDR1 LNHDA and CDR2 SQIVND are derived from the germline V gene (reference sequence). Trimming removed 5 bases from V and 9 bases from J; the gene matches leave 14 bases unexplained. The CDR3, from cysteine to phenylalanine, totals 16 residues. Just the 48-base CDR3 DNA is kept, in frame starting at base 1.